Below are 18 T cell receptor beta chains sequenced from a single sample in a study of T cell repertoires in cytomegalovirus infection. TCRdb itself ran the reads through MiXCR, one entry per CDR3 protein. This table has 75,000 to 100,000 distinct CDR3 sequences, approximately 45% appearing once. No antigens are known for them. The material sequenced was CD8+ T cells from cultured PBMCs, taken from culture after CMV antigen stimulation. The receptors come from a human donor in good health (CMV status not recorded). Some clones in this sample may be carry-over from other donors' samples.

This clonotype was seen more than once but under ten times. The genes are TRBV28 and TRBJ2-1, with 8 bases matching TRBD1. The CDR3 covers 15 residues. Germline V lookup: CDR1 MDHEN, CDR2 SYDVKM. The V and J ends lost 3 bases and 6 bases, in that order; junction bases with no gene match: 7. CDR3 sequence: CASSFPGTGGNEQFF. The CDR3 region has the DNA TGTGCCAGCAGTTTTCCCGGGACAGGAGGCAATGAGCAGTTCTTC.

In its sample, this clonotype was seen many times. This chain links TRBV7-2 with TRBJ2-1; 10 bases fit TRBD2. V lost 5 bases to trimming and J lost 15 bases; unmatched junction nucleotides: 7. Per the germline V gene, CDR1 is SGHTA and CDR2 is FQGNSA. This CDR3 spans 12 amino acids. CDR3 in DNA: TGTGCCAGCAGCCCAGAGCGGGGGGGCCGGTTCTTC. Protein sequence: CASSPERGGRFF. Drawing the rest from reference TRBV7-2 and TRBJ2-1, the complete variable domain is GAGVSQSPSNKVTEKGKDVELRCDPISGHTALYWYRQSLGQGLEFLIYFQGNSAPDKSGLPSDRFSAERTGGSVSTLTIQRTQQEDSAVYLCASSPERGGRFFGPGTRLTVL.

This clonotype was counted a few times. The rearrangement joins TRBV7-6 to TRBJ1-2; 8 bases line up with TRBD1. The CDR3 extends over 17 amino acids. CDR1 is SGHVS and CDR2 is FNYEAQ in the germline V gene. V dropped 4 bases and J dropped 3; count of bases not matched to a gene: 13. CDR3 DNA: TGTGCCAGCAGCTCCACCCCTGGACAGGGAGGAGACTATGGCTACACCTTC. Its translation is CASSSTPGQGGDYGYTF.

The chain recombines TRBV7-6 with TRBJ1-5; possibly TRBD1 for D (6 bases). Trimming removed 1 base at V and 5 bases at J, with 21 bases between. CDR3 length equals 18 residues. The V gene's germline CDR1 is SGHVS and CDR2 FNYEAQ. The CDR3 sequence: CASSLGAAGWGAHQPQHF. In DNA form, the CDR3 reads TGTGCCAGCAGCTTAGGCGCAGCCGGTTGGGGGGCCCATCAGCCCCAGCATTTT.

A few counts support this clonotype. The rearrangement uses TRBV11-2 and TRBJ1-2; unclear D gene. CDR1 SGHAT and CDR2 FQNNGV come from the germline V gene. The CDR3 totals 17 residues. Trimming removed 1 base at V and 0 bases at J, with 15 bases between. CDR3 in amino acids: CASSLANSPSANYGYTF. The CDR3 DNA sequence: TGTGCCAGCAGCTTAGCTAATTCACCATCGGCTAACTATGGCTACACCTTC.

The CDR3 spells CASSCATPDDEQYF. DNA of the CDR3: TGTGCCAGCAGCTGCGCCACCCCAGACGACGAGCAGTACTTC. This chain links TRBV7-2 with TRBJ2-7, with D unresolved. The CDR3 runs to 14 residues. V was clipped by 4 bases and J by 5 bases, with 15 bases between them. Germline CDR1 SGHTA, CDR2 FQGNSA.

A word on this clonotype: A much larger clone differs by one base, so this may be a read error. The missing conserved phenylalanine or tryptophan at the end of this CDR3 makes a read error likely. The V gene is TRBV7-3, the J gene TRBJ1-1; D is unclear. This CDR3 contains 12 residues. Trimming shortened V by 5 bases and J by 4 bases, and 8 bases separated the two germline ends. Germline V gene sequence: CDR1 SGHTA, CDR2 FQGTGA. CDR3 bases: TGTGCCAGCAGCGGGTGGGGCACTGAAGCTTTCCTT. Translating gives CASSGWGTEAFL.

There are a few counts of this clonotype. The chain is built from TRBV7-8 and TRBJ2-3; TRBD2 matches 7 bases. Germline-derived CDR1 and CDR2 are SGHVS and FQNEAQ. The length of the CDR3 is 16 residues. J lost 2 bases, V lost 5 bases, and 10 bases had no gene match. CDR3 protein: CASSPLGGGDTDTQYF. The CDR3 DNA sequence: TGTGCCAGCAGCCCCCTGGGCGGGGGAGACACAGATACGCAGTATTTT.

The chain joins TRBV11-2 to TRBJ2-7; weak D call: TRBD2 (6 bases). The CDR3 is 13 amino acids. The germline V gene encodes CDR1 SGHAT and CDR2 FQNNGV. The germline V and J ends were trimmed by 5 bases and 7 bases, with 15 bases remaining between them. CDR3 nucleotide sequence: TGTGCCAGCAGCCCTGGATCTGGGAGGGAGCAGTACTTC. Its protein is CASSPGSGREQYF.

This chain joins TRBV7-9 and TRBJ2-7; 7 nucleotides match TRBD1. V gave up 6 bases and J gave up 0 bases; unmatched junction bases: 8. The CDR3 loop spans 15 amino acids. Germline V CDR1 and CDR2: SEHNR, FQNEAQ (reference sequence). The CDR3 region is CASRRGGLNSYEQYF. The CDR3 DNA is TGTGCCAGCAGGAGAGGGGGCTTGAACTCCTACGAGCAGTACTTC.

This chain uses TRBV5-6 with TRBJ2-1, with 8 bases fitting TRBD1. The CDR3 covers 16 residues. The junction had 7 bases not matched to a gene; V was cut back by 1 base and J by 4 bases. Germline V gives CDR1 SGHDT, CDR2 YYEEEE. CDR3 amino acids: CASSLNRQGAYNEQFF. CDR3 nucleotide sequence: TGTGCCAGCAGCTTGAACAGGCAGGGGGCTTACAATGAGCAGTTCTTC.

The chain has TRBV7-3 and TRBJ2-1, with 10 bases matching TRBD2. Germline CDR1 SGHTA, CDR2 FQGTGA. The CDR3 is made up of 16 amino acids. V lost 4 bases to trimming and J lost 7 bases; unmatched junction nucleotides: 10. The CDR3 is CASSSWKRGGQNEQFF. DNA of the CDR3: TGTGCCAGCAGCTCTTGGAAGCGGGGGGGCCAGAATGAGCAGTTCTTC.

This sequence joins TRBV28 and TRBJ1-2; 7 nucleotides line up with TRBD1. The CDR3 sequence is 12 residues long. V shed 6 bases and J 7 bases; nucleotides not matched to a gene: 5. CDR1 is MDHEN, CDR2 SYDVKM, per germline. This chain's CDR3 is CASSSQGGGYTF. In nucleotides, the CDR3 is TGTGCCAGCAGCTCCCAGGGGGGTGGCTACACCTTC.

The J gene is TRBJ1-4, the V gene TRBV7-8; D ambiguous. The length of the CDR3 is 16 residues. V lost 0 bases to trimming and J lost 5 bases, with 13 bases between them. CDR1 and CDR2 from the germline V gene are SGHVS and FQNEAQ. The chain's CDR3 is CASSLALGENNEKLFF. The CDR3 DNA is TGTGCCAGCAGCTTAGCCCTCGGGGAAAACAATGAAAAACTGTTTTTT.

The rearrangement joins TRBV20-1 to TRBJ2-7, with unresolved D. Trimming pared 6 bases from V and 2 bases from J, leaving 17 bases between. Germline values: CDR1 DFQATT, CDR2 SNEGSKA (reference sequence). The CDR3 is 14 amino acids. This chain's CDR3 is CSAREFGEAYEQYF. DNA for the CDR3: TGCAGTGCAAGGGAATTCGGAGAAGCCTACGAGCAGTACTTC.

CDR3 coding DNA: TGCAGTGCTAGAGATAGAGGGACTAGCGGTAACATTCAGTACTTC. It translates to CSARDRGTSGNIQYF. The chain joins TRBV20-1 to TRBJ2-4, with 11 bases that match TRBD2. The CDR3 consists of 15 residues. The V segment lost 0 bases and the J segment 7 bases; nucleotides outside the gene matches: 5. Germline V CDR1 and CDR2: DFQATT, SNEGSKA (reference sequence).

The chain is built from TRBV28 and TRBJ2-6; 9 bases map to TRBD1. V shed 3 bases, J shed 12 bases, and the junction held 6 bases outside the gene matches. CDR3 length: 14 residues. The germline V gene encodes CDR1 MDHEN and CDR2 SYDVKM. CDR3 sequence reads: CASSLPGQGRVLTF. In nucleotides, the CDR3 is TGTGCCAGCAGTTTGCCGGGACAGGGACGCGTCCTGACTTTC.

There are a few counts of this clonotype. The V gene is TRBV7-9, the J gene TRBJ2-7; D may match TRBD1 or TRBD2 (5 bases each). Trimming took 5 bases from V and 0 from J, leaving 14 bases between them. The CDR3 is 15 amino acids. Germline values: CDR1 SEHNR, CDR2 FQNEAQ (reference sequence). The CDR3 here is CASSIRDGSSYEQYF. The CDR3 coding sequence is TGTGCCAGCAGCATCCGGGACGGAAGCTCCTACGAGCAGTACTTC.